The clone carrying this TCR beta chain was detected many times. Its antigen is as yet unknown. The sample belongs to a study of read filtering for tumor transcriptome and immune sequencing. Study overall: DNase treatment preceded whole-transcriptome library preparation. Per sample, TCR-region reads ranged about 4 to 10.27 million by IR-seq, roughly 80 to 1273 by RNA-seq.

Findings of the study overall: In IR-seq, single-read clonotypes were around 85% of clonotypes but around 3.5% of reads. Even smaller IR-seq throughput identified most shared clonotypes.

The library was built from around 400 ng RNA with molecular barcoded adaptors for alpha/delta and beta/gamma chains. TCRdb redid the calling of the reads with MiXCR, one entry per CDR3 protein. Of about 37,000 distinct CDR3 sequences detected, 12% appear once; the ten largest clones hold about 35%. In germline, CDR1 is DFQATT, CDR2 SNEGSKA (reference sequence). This CDR3 comprises 13 residues. The V end was cut by 5 bases, the J end by 5 bases, with 12 bases between. The V call is TRBV20-1, the J call TRBJ1-4, with D possibly matching TRBD1 (6 bases). The source material was a population of CD138-negative cells sorted from bone marrow. The source is a donor at least 40 years old with multiple myeloma. In DNA, the CDR3 is TGCAGTGCTGAGGGGGGGGTAAATGAAAAACTGTTTTTT. It translates to CSAEGGVNEKLFF.